The 32 T cell receptor beta chains presented below share a single source sample, sequenced in a study of cytomegalovirus exposure and HLA in healthy donors. Amplification used 60 Vbeta primers and 13 Jbeta primers. The repertoire was sequenced with immunoSEQ multiplex PCR; TCRdb's copy has only in-frame clones and lacks some. The sample lists around 130,000 clones; roughly 78% were seen once. Sequencing was performed on PBMCs. All receptors derive from a man between 35 and 55 years old in good health and CMV-seronegative.

The rearrangement links TRBV5-5 to TRBJ2-2; 7 bases line up with TRBD1. V lost 3 bases, J lost 7 bases, and 9 bases stayed unmatched. CDR3 size: 15 residues. CDR1 and CDR2 (germline): SGHKS, YYEKEE (reference sequence). In DNA form, the CDR3 reads TGTGCCAGCAGCTCCCGACAGGGACGAGGCGGGGAGCTGTTTTTT. It is translated as CASSSRQGRGGELFF.

This CDR3 is CASSYPSGGAGASNTGELFF. The CDR3 DNA reads TGTGCCAGCAGTTATCCCAGCGGGGGTGCGGGGGCTTCGAACACCGGGGAGCTGTTTTTT. This chain joins TRBV27 and TRBJ2-2; TRBD2 aligns across 8 bases. CDR3 length equals 20 residues. V was pared by 4 bases and J by 0 bases, with 16 bases of the junction left unmatched. CDR1 is MNHEY, CDR2 SMNVEV, per germline (reference sequence).

The V call is TRBV5-4, the J call TRBJ1-2; D call uncertain. In germline, CDR1 is SGHNT, CDR2 YYREEE (reference sequence). The CDR3 covers 13 residues. V was trimmed by 4 bases and J by 4 bases, leaving 11 bases between them. The CDR3 region is CASSRDSIYGYTF. In DNA, the CDR3 is TGTGCCAGCAGCCGCGACTCGATCTATGGCTACACCTTC.

The CDR3: CASSQAQGFYYEQYF. CDR3 bases: TGCGCCAGCAGCCAAGCCCAGGGTTTTTACTACGAGCAGTACTTC. V and J are TRBV4-1 and TRBJ2-7; D might be TRBD1 (5 bases). The CDR3 has 15 amino acids. Germline CDR1 MGHRA, CDR2 YSYEKL. The ends were cut back, 1 base at V and 3 bases at J, with 13 bases in the middle.

This clone was picked up a small number of times. The genes are TRBV5-1 and TRBJ1-1, with TRBD1 matching 7 bases. The CDR3 is made up of 13 amino acids. With V trimmed by 5 bases and J by 6 bases, 7 bases remained unmatched. CDR1 is SGHRS and CDR2 is YFSETQ in the germline V gene. This CDR3 is CASSGQDRSEAFF. DNA of the CDR3: TGCGCCAGCAGTGGACAGGACCGCTCTGAAGCTTTCTTT.

The chain uses TRBV7-3 and TRBJ2-1, with 8 positions matching TRBD2. Looked up from germline, CDR1 is SGHTA and CDR2 is FQGTGA. This CDR3 contains 16 residues. Trimming at V came to 2 bases and at J to 8 bases, leaving 11 bases not matched to a gene. The CDR3 sequence: CASSLFAGGNGDEQFF. CDR3 DNA sequence: TGTGCCAGCAGCTTATTTGCGGGAGGCAATGGAGATGAGCAGTTCTTC.

V and J are TRBV6-1 and TRBJ2-7; tentative D call: TRBD1 (5 bases). Deletions cut 7 bases from V and 3 bases from J, with 16 bases between. The CDR3 covers 14 residues. Germline CDR1 and CDR2: MNHNS and SASEGT. CDR3 region: CASTLQGPNYEQYF. In DNA, the CDR3 is TGTGCCAGCACTCTCCAGGGCCCCAACTACGAGCAGTACTTC.

There are a few counts of this clone. The chain links TRBV27 to TRBJ2-7; unclear D gene. With 0 bases removed from V and 5 bases from J, the gap between germline ends came to 8 bases. This CDR3 has 13 residues. The germline V gene encodes CDR1 MNHEY and CDR2 SMNVEV (reference sequence). DNA of the CDR3: TGTGCCAGCAGTTTATCCCGTAACAACGAGCAGTACTTC. Its translation is CASSLSRNNEQYF.

The chain couples TRBV4-2 to TRBJ1-2; 7 bases are a match to TRBD1. This CDR3 comprises 16 residues. The germline V gene has CDR1 LGHNA and CDR2 YNFKEQ. Trimming at V came to 1 base and at J to 7 bases, leaving 12 bases not matched to a gene. The CDR3 reads CASSQGGGREARGYTF. CDR3 sequence (DNA): TGTGCCAGCAGCCAAGGAGGGGGCAGGGAAGCGCGTGGCTACACCTTC.

Here the CDR3 reads CASSETDRVFSWGRKFSYEQYF. The CDR3 DNA sequence: TGCGCCAGCAGTGAGACGGACAGGGTGTTCTCGTGGGGGAGAAAGTTCTCCTACGAGCAGTACTTC. The V call is TRBV10-1, the J call TRBJ2-7; 8 bases match TRBD1. Germline CDR1 is WNHNN and CDR2 is SYGVQD (reference sequence). The length of the CDR3 is 22 residues. J gave up 0 bases and V 2 bases, and 24 bases lay outside the gene matches.

The chain carries TRBV7-2 and TRBJ2-3, with 15 bases fitting TRBD2. CDR1 SGHTA and CDR2 FQGNSA come from the germline V gene. The CDR3 is 16 amino acids. The V segment lost 4 bases and the J segment 4 bases; nucleotides outside the gene matches: 3. CDR3 loop: CASSSGLAGGADTQYF. In nucleotides, the CDR3 is TGTGCCAGCAGCTCCGGACTAGCGGGGGGGGCAGATACGCAGTATTTT.

The rearrangement joins TRBV6-1 to TRBJ2-7; D gene uncertain. Germline values: CDR1 MNHNS, CDR2 SASEGT. The CDR3 totals 13 residues. V shed 0 bases and J shed 4 bases, with 7 bases lying between them. Here the CDR3 reads CASSEARQYEQYF. The CDR3 coding sequence is TGTGCCAGCAGTGAAGCGCGCCAATACGAGCAGTACTTC.

The J gene is TRBJ2-6, the V gene TRBV6-5; D is undetermined. From germline, CDR1 is MNHEY and CDR2 SVGAGI. V lost 6 bases, J lost 2 bases, and 5 bases lay in between. This CDR3 spans 13 amino acids. CDR3 DNA: TGTGCCAGCAGCTTCGCTGGGGCCAACGTCCTGACTTTC. This translates into CASSFAGANVLTF.

J is TRBJ2-7 and V is TRBV28; 8 bases fit TRBD2. The V gene end was trimmed by 3 bases and the J gene end by 3 bases; junction bases not matched to a gene: 10. In germline, CDR1 is MDHEN, CDR2 SYDVKM. The CDR3 has 16 residues. The CDR3 region is CASSFHIAGINYEQYF. CDR3 nucleotide sequence: TGTGCCAGCAGTTTCCACATAGCGGGAATAAACTACGAGCAGTACTTC. Based on the CDR3 plus reference TRBV28 and TRBJ2-7, the full variable domain is DVKVTQSSRYLVKRTGEKVFLECVQDMDHENMFWYRQDPGLGLRLIYFSYDVKMKEKGDIPEGYSVSREKKERFSLILESASTNQTSMYLCASSFHIAGINYEQYFGPGTRLTVT.

V and J are TRBV2 and TRBJ2-2; 7 bases align to TRBD1. J lost 7 bases, V lost 3 bases, and 11 bases had no gene match. This CDR3 region has 16 residues. Per the germline V gene, CDR1 is SNHLY and CDR2 is FYNNEI. CDR3 amino acids: CASSDYKGAAGGELFF. CDR3 DNA sequence: TGTGCCAGCAGTGATTATAAGGGGGCGGCGGGCGGGGAGCTGTTTTTT.

The CDR3 DNA sequence: TGCAGCGTTGAATGGGGCGGGAGTTCCGGGGAGCTGTTTTTT. Protein product: CSVEWGGSSGELFF. This rearrangement joins TRBV29-1 to TRBJ2-2; the match to TRBD2 covers 7 bases. This CDR3 has 14 residues. V shed 2 bases, J shed 6 bases, and the junction held 6 bases outside the gene matches. Germline loops: CDR1 SQVTM, CDR2 ANQGSEA.

This rearrangement joins TRBV6-5 to TRBJ2-5; TRBD1 aligns across 8 bases. The CDR3 has 14 amino acids. V was pared by 6 bases and J by 5 bases, with 8 bases of the junction left unmatched. The germline CDR1 and CDR2 sequences are MNHEY and SVGAGI. The CDR3 DNA reads TGTGCCAGCAGATCCACAGGGGGATTGGAGACCCAGTACTTC. Translation gives CASRSTGGLETQYF.

Only one count was recorded for this clone. The chain is built from TRBV6-5 and TRBJ2-1, with D maybe TRBD1 (7 bases). The V gene's germline CDR1 is MNHEY and CDR2 SVGAGI. This CDR3 region has 14 residues. Trimming shortened V by 10 bases and J by 7 bases, and 20 bases separated the two germline ends. This CDR3 is CATRWSQGRNEQFF. The CDR3 DNA reads TGTGCCACCCGGTGGTCACAGGGGAGGAATGAGCAGTTCTTC.

V and J are TRBV6-5 and TRBJ1-1; TRBD1 matches at 11 bases. Unmatched junction bases numbered 3, after V lost 5 bases and J lost 4 bases. Germline V lookup: CDR1 MNHEY, CDR2 SVGAGI. The CDR3 is made up of 14 amino acids. CDR3 coding DNA: TGTGCCAGCAGTCGCGGGACAGGGGGCACTGAAGCTTTCTTT. This translates into CASSRGTGGTEAFF.

DNA of the CDR3: TGTGCCAGCAGCTTAGGTGGGGCGCGCGAGACCCAGTACTTC. Translation gives CASSLGGARETQYF. This chain links TRBV7-9 with TRBJ2-5; possible D gene TRBD1, 5 bases. The germline gives CDR1 SEHNR, CDR2 FQNEAQ (reference sequence). CDR3 length equals 14 residues. V dropped 1 base and J dropped 5 bases, with 11 bases sitting between them. Supplemented by reference TRBV7-9 and TRBJ2-5, the full variable domain reads DTGVSQNPRHKITKRGQNVTFRCDPISEHNRLYWYRQTLGQGPEFLTYFQNEAQLEKSRLLSDRFSAERPKGSFSTLEIQRTEQGDSAMYLCASSLGGARETQYFGPGTRLLVL.

This chain joins TRBV30 and TRBJ1-1; D gene unclear. CDR1 and CDR2 from the germline V gene are GTSNPN and SVGIG (reference sequence). This CDR3 has 11 residues. Trimming stripped 4 bases from V and 0 bases from J, with 3 bases between. CDR3 sequence reads: CAWTVNTEAFF. In DNA, the CDR3 is TGTGCCTGGACAGTGAACACTGAAGCTTTCTTT.

The table lists this clone with a count of one. The rearrangement uses TRBV28 and TRBJ1-2; 7 positions agree with TRBD1. CDR3 length equals 14 residues. CDR1 is MDHEN, CDR2 SYDVKM, per germline. V gave up 5 bases and J gave up 1 base; unmatched junction bases: 4. The CDR3 nucleotides read TGTGCCAGCAGTCTGAACAGGGGTAACTATGGCTACACCTTC. Translated: CASSLNRGNYGYTF.

The CDR3 loop reads CASSLGGYEQFF. The CDR3, as DNA: TGTGCCAGCAGTTTAGGGGGGTATGAGCAGTTCTTC. The V and J genes are TRBV28 and TRBJ2-1, with D tentatively TRBD2 (6 bases). V gave up 2 bases and J gave up 8 bases, with 7 bases separating them. CDR1 and CDR2 (germline): MDHEN, SYDVKM. The CDR3 runs 12 residues.

This chain uses TRBV5-4 with TRBJ2-7; D is unclear. Germline CDR1 is SGHNT and CDR2 is YYREEE (reference sequence). This CDR3 is built from 15 residues. V was cut by 0 bases and J by 0 bases, with 10 bases left in between. CDR3 sequence: CASSLGAPNSYEQYF. The CDR3 region has the DNA TGTGCCAGCAGCTTGGGGGCGCCCAACTCCTACGAGCAGTACTTC.

The CDR3 sequence: CASRRTGTLGETQYF. Here the CDR3 DNA reads TGTGCCAGCAGGCGGACAGGCACTCTTGGAGAGACCCAGTACTTC. V gene TRBV6-5 combines with J gene TRBJ2-5, with 7 bases fitting TRBD1. The germline CDR1 and CDR2 sequences are MNHEY and SVGAGI. The CDR3 has 15 residues. Trimming took 6 bases from V and 4 from J; bases not matched to a gene: 11.

CDR3 region: CASSSRETQYF. DNA for the CDR3: TGTGCCAGCAGCTCTAGAGAGACCCAGTACTTC. V and J are TRBV5-6 and TRBJ2-5; D is undetermined. Trimming left V 3 bases short and J 4 bases short, with 4 bases between. The CDR3 length is 11 residues. Germline values: CDR1 SGHDT, CDR2 YYEEEE.

This clone was seen only once. The chain combines TRBV6-1 with TRBJ2-2; 7 nucleotides agree with TRBD1. V lost 5 bases, J lost 5 bases, and 5 bases stayed unmatched. Germline assignment: CDR1 MNHNS and CDR2 SASEGT. CDR3 length: 14 amino acids. CDR3 nucleotide sequence: TGTGCCAGCAGTACCCAGGGGGATACCGGGGAGCTGTTTTTT. It yields the protein CASSTQGDTGELFF.

The chain uses TRBV14 and TRBJ2-2; TRBD1 matches 7 bases. The CDR3 is 14 residues long. V lost 2 bases to trimming and J lost 6 bases; unmatched junction nucleotides: 3. CDR1 and CDR2 from the germline V gene are SGHDN and FVKESK. CDR3 bases: TGTGCCAGCAGCCAAACGACAGGGCCCGGGGAGCTGTTTTTT. Translating it yields CASSQTTGPGELFF.

The CDR3 is CASSPWTGGHEQYF. The CDR3 region has the DNA TGTGCCAGCTCACCATGGACAGGGGGCCACGAGCAGTACTTC. This chain uses TRBV18 with TRBJ2-7; TRBD1 matches at 11 bases. This CDR3 spans 14 amino acids. Germline CDR1 and CDR2: KGHSH and LQKENI. Trimming took 2 bases from V and 5 from J; bases not matched to a gene: 2.

This sequence joins TRBV18 and TRBJ2-1, with 15 nucleotides matching TRBD2. Germline lookup yields CDR1 KGHSH and CDR2 LQKENI. This CDR3 region has 16 residues. Losses at the gene ends were 5 bases for V and 9 bases for J; bases not matched to a gene: 8. The CDR3 coding sequence is TGTGCCAGCTCAGATAGGACTAGCGGGAGGGCCCTTGAGCAGTTCTTC. Its translation: CASSDRTSGRALEQFF.

This chain uses TRBV2 with TRBJ2-1, with 7 bases fitting TRBD1. Germline CDR1 SNHLY, CDR2 FYNNEI. This CDR3 is built from 17 residues. Trimming cost V 3 bases and J 5 bases; bases outside gene matches: 13. The DNA for the CDR3 is TGTGCCAGCAGTGAGAGCCGGGACAGAGTCTGGCACAATGAGCAGTTCTTC. Translation: CASSESRDRVWHNEQFF.

V usage is TRBV10-1 and J usage is TRBJ2-5; D may be TRBD2 (6 bases). Germline CDR1 is WNHNN and CDR2 is SYGVQD (reference sequence). This CDR3 is 17 amino acids long. The V end was cut by 0 bases, the J end by 2 bases, with 16 bases between. The CDR3 loop is CASSESSRGSGQETQYF. CDR3 DNA sequence: TGCGCCAGCAGTGAGTCAAGCCGGGGTAGCGGACAAGAGACCCAGTACTTC.